The entry below gives a single T cell receptor beta chain sequence along with its context. These data are taken from a study of identical twins. Trimming took off 3 bases at V and 4 bases at J, with 10 bases between the two ends. This CDR3 has 13 residues. CDR1 and CDR2 from the germline V gene are DFQATT and SNEGSKA (reference sequence). Template switching, a step in the protocol, added a universal primer site, and cDNA carried unique molecular identifiers. TCRdb reprocessed the 5' RACE reads via MiXCR and lists one record per CDR3 protein. The data hold roughly 1.6 million distinct CDR3 sequences, with roughly a third observed a single time.

This rearrangement joins TRBV20-1 to TRBJ2-4; a possible D gene is TRBD2 (5 bases). The sequencing sample was made of cord blood. This clonotype was obtained from a newborn girl in good health. The DNA for the CDR3 is TGCAGTGCTAGGGTGGGAGCGAAAAACATTCAGTACTTC. This sequence encodes CSARVGAKNIQYF.